These T cell receptor beta chains were read from a single sample in a study of blood T cell repertoires in COVID-19. The data were produced by immunoSEQ multiplex PCR, yet TCRdb's version contains in-frame clones alone and is incomplete. The data hold 180,000 or so clones, with about 85% observed a single time. Sequenced sample: peripheral blood. Every receptor here comes from a man aged 60-69 years who had recovered from COVID-19. Each CDR3 is given with its conserved first and last residue. Each record gives: V gene, D gene, J gene, clone size, CDR3 DNA, CDR3 protein. The D gene is left open where the match is weak. Not all rows give a size; the values are once, few, many and, for expanded clones, a class.

TRBV20-1	TRBD2	TRBJ2-2	-	TGCAGTGCCAGTCGGCTAGCGGGGGGTCGTACCGGGGAGCTGTTTTTT	CSASRLAGGRTGELFF
TRBV3-1/TRBV3-2	TRBD1	TRBJ1-6	-	TGTGCCAGCAGCCAGGGACAGGATGCTTCACCCCTCCACTTT	CASSQGQDASPLHF
TRBV7-9	TRBD1	TRBJ2-2	-	TGTGCCAGCAGCCCTGGACAGGGGCTCAGGGAGCTGTTTTTT	CASSPGQGLRELFF
TRBV7-9	TRBD1	TRBJ2-2	-	TGTGCCAGCAGCTATCCGGGACAGGGGACCGGGGAGCTGTTTTTT	CASSYPGQGTGELFF
TRBV7-2	-	TRBJ2-6	-	TGTGCCAGCAGCTTAGTGGACTCAGCCTCTGGGGCCAACGTCCTGACTTTC	CASSLVDSASGANVLTF
TRBV19	-	TRBJ1-1	few	TGTGCCAGTAAACTCGGGGGAGTCGCTGAAGCTTTCTTT	CASKLGGVAEAFF
TRBV7-8	TRBD2	TRBJ2-3	-	TGTGCCAGCAGCTCCATAGCGGGGGGACCGGGAGATACGCAGTATTTT	CASSSIAGGPGDTQYF
TRBV5-7	-	TRBJ1-4	-	TGTGCCAGCAGCTTTCTCTTGGAGGTTAATGAAAAACTGTTTTTT	CASSFLLEVNEKLFF
TRBV7-9	-	TRBJ1-5	-	TGTGCCAGCAGCCTACAGGGTTACCATCAGCCCCAGCATTTT	CASSLQGYHQPQHF
TRBV10-3	-	TRBJ1-1	-	TGTGCCATCAGTGAGGCAGAGAACACTGAAGCTTTCTTT	CAISEAENTEAFF
TRBV7-2	TRBD2	TRBJ2-3	-	TGTGCCAGCAGCTTAGAGTTAGCGGGGGGAGTAGATACGCAGTATTTT	CASSLELAGGVDTQYF
TRBV7-9	TRBD2	TRBJ2-7	-	TGTGCCAGCAGCTTAGTGGGCGGGAGCTACGAGCAGTACTTC	CASSLVGGSYEQYF
TRBV16	-	TRBJ1-2	-	TGTGCCAGCAGCCAAGGCGGTAACTATGGCTACACCTTC	CASSQGGNYGYTF
TRBV25-1	TRBD1	TRBJ1-1	-	TGTGCCAGCAGTGCTCAGGGGGTCACTGAAGCTTTCTTT	CASSAQGVTEAFF
TRBV19	-	TRBJ2-2	-	TGTGCCAGTAGTATTGAACAGGGACGATGGACCGCGAACACCGGGGAGCTGTTTTTT	CASSIEQGRWTANTGELFF
TRBV5-4	TRBD1	TRBJ2-3	-	TGTGCCACGCACCCCGGACAGGGGTTGGGTACGCAGTATTTT	CATHPGQGLGTQYF
TRBV15	-	TRBJ2-2	-	TGTGCCACCAGCGGAGGTGGGGCCCGCACCGGGGAGCTGTTTTTT	CATSGGGARTGELFF
TRBV5-1	-	TRBJ2-5	-	TGCGCCAGCAGCTTGGAGAGGGCTCAAGAGACCCAGTACTTC	CASSLERAQETQYF
TRBV7-3	-	TRBJ2-3	few	TGTGCCAGCAGCTCGGGGGTTGGGACGGAGGCAGATACGCAGTATTTT	CASSSGVGTEADTQYF
TRBV6-5	-	TRBJ2-3	once	TGTGCCAGCAGCCCCGTCCAGGGGACGCAGTATTTT	CASSPVQGTQYF
TRBV7-9	TRBD1	TRBJ1-4	-	TGTGCCAGCAGTTTTACAGGGGGCGATGAAAAACTGTTTTTT	CASSFTGGDEKLFF
TRBV29-1	-	TRBJ2-5	-	TGCAGCACGACAGGACGAGAGACCCAGTACTTC	CSTTGRETQYF
TRBV30	TRBD2	TRBJ2-1	-	TGTGCCTGGAGTGTGGGTAGCGGGGGGGCCAATGAGCAGTTCTTC	CAWSVGSGGANEQFF